This entry lists 7 T cell receptor beta chains sequenced from one sample in a study of blood T cell repertoires in COVID-19. Assay: immunoSEQ multiplex PCR; the TCRdb copy retains only in-frame clones and omits some. This table holds about 140,000 clones, roughly 86% found once. The sequencing input was peripheral blood. The receptors were sampled from a man in his fifties or sixties with active or convalescent COVID-19.

This chain links TRBV5-1 with TRBJ2-4; 7 positions agree with TRBD1. The CDR3 has 15 residues. The germline CDR1 and CDR2 sequences are SGHRS and YFSETQ. The ends lost 6 bases at V and 0 bases at J; junction bases unmatched: 6. The CDR3 region has the DNA TGCGCCAGCACAGAGACAGGGTTAGCCAAAAACATTCAGTACTTC. It specifies CASTETGLAKNIQYF.

The rearrangement joins TRBV29-1 to TRBJ2-1; a weak D match, TRBD2 (6 bases). This CDR3 comprises 15 residues. Germline CDR1 and CDR2: SQVTM and ANQGSEA. Trimming left V 4 bases short and J 1 base short, with 14 bases between. CDR3 bases: TGCAGCGTTGTTTCGAGCGGGTATTCCTACAATGAGCAGTTCTTC. Residues: CSVVSSGYSYNEQFF.

This chain joins TRBV11-2 and TRBJ2-1; D perhaps matches TRBD2 (6 bases). Germline CDR1 is SGHAT and CDR2 is FQNNGV. Between the trimmed V and J ends, which lost 5 bases and 4 bases, there was a span of 18 bases. The CDR3 is 16 residues long. In nucleotides, the CDR3 is TGTGCCAGCAGCATAACCCTGGGTAGCGGATACAATGAGCAGTTCTTC. Amino acids: CASSITLGSGYNEQFF.

This clone occurred a few times. This sequence joins TRBV11-2 and TRBJ2-7; 12 bases map to TRBD2. V lost 5 bases to trimming and J lost 3 bases; unmatched junction nucleotides: 5. CDR3 size: 15 residues. The V gene's germline CDR1 is SGHAT and CDR2 FQNNGV. The CDR3 region is CASSPRLAGVYEQYF. CDR3 coding DNA: TGTGCCAGCAGCCCCCGACTAGCGGGGGTCTACGAGCAGTACTTC.

This clone was observed a handful of times. V gene TRBV7-9 combines with J gene TRBJ2-1, with D unclear. Germline assignment: CDR1 SEHNR and CDR2 FQNEAQ (reference sequence). The CDR3 is made up of 14 amino acids. V was trimmed by 6 bases and J by 0 bases, leaving 9 bases between them. CDR3 sequence: CASRLGSSYNEQFF. The CDR3 DNA follows: TGTGCCAGCAGGTTGGGTAGCTCCTACAATGAGCAGTTCTTC.

The chain employs TRBV5-1 and TRBJ2-3; 8 nucleotides line up with TRBD2. Looked up from germline, CDR1 is SGHRS and CDR2 is YFSETQ. Unmatched junction bases numbered 4, after V lost 0 bases and J lost 1 base. The CDR3 contains 16 residues. Here the CDR3 reads CASSLAGLAGTDTQYF. CDR3 sequence (DNA): TGCGCCAGCAGCTTGGCTGGACTAGCCGGCACAGATACGCAGTATTTT.

The chain is built from TRBV27 and TRBJ2-3, with 7 bases identical to TRBD1. This CDR3 comprises 11 residues. Germline V gene data show CDR1 as MNHEY and CDR2 as SMNVEV (reference sequence). The junction had 3 bases not matched to a gene; V was cut back by 5 bases and J by 10 bases. The CDR3 sequence is CASSTQGAQYF. CDR3 DNA: TGTGCCAGCAGTACCCAGGGGGCGCAGTATTTT.